Given below is one TCR beta chain in context. What it binds is unknown. Each TRB cDNA library was prepared by 5' RACE (with UMI labels). For each CDR3 protein, TCRdb gives one entry from its re-call of the 5' RACE reads, without DNA. The sample totals some 39,000 distinct CDR3 sequences. This entry belongs to a study of CXCR3-negative and CXCR3-positive naive CD8 T cells. Study observations and caveats: Naive cells that were CXCR3-negative or CXCR3-positive used TRBV-TRBJ genes alike, while memory cells diverged.

The sample taken for sequencing was naive CXCR3- CD8+ T cells from blood. Subset of the sample: CD45RO-CCR7+CD27+CD95- naive CD8+ T cells lacking CXCR3 (TNR3-). The TCR comes from a human donor in good health. Some clones in this sample may be carry-over from other donors' samples.

CDR3 residues: CASSSSGGISEAFF. This chain links TRBV7-3 with TRBJ1-1. The CDR3 sequence is 14 residues long. CDR1 is SGHTA, CDR2 FQGTGA, per germline.